This T cell receptor beta chain was retrieved from a study of early T cells in non-severe SARS-CoV-2 infection. The overall study: From unsorted whole blood, bulk RNA was sequenced, and the chains remained unpaired. Findings and caveats of the study: Matching against VDJdb likely underestimated virus-specific expansions, favoring anti-spike CD8.

The table lists this clonotype with many counts. The target antigen is unknown. CDR1 and CDR2 (germline): MNHNS, SASEGT. The CDR3 is 16 amino acids. V was trimmed by 0 bases and J by 2 bases, leaving 11 bases between them. Attachment of unique molecular identifiers to individual cDNA molecules was performed. Each CDR3 protein gets one entry after TCRdb re-called the 5' RACE reads with MiXCR. The profile covers roughly 35,000 distinct CDR3 sequences, with roughly 6.2% appearing a single time and more than 25% taken by the ten largest. Sequenced material: whole blood. The origin of this receptor is an adult who was a healthcare worker with PCR-confirmed SARS-CoV-2 infection or an uninfected control (not recorded which). This chain joins TRBV6-1 and TRBJ1-5, with unresolved D. The CDR3 here is CASSEAGSWGNQPQHF. The CDR3 region has the DNA TGTGCCAGCAGTGAAGCGGGGTCCTGGGGCAATCAGCCCCAGCATTTT.